The entry below describes one T cell receptor beta chain. TCRdb's table, derived via immunoSEQ multiplex PCR, lists solely in-frame clones and lacks some. Seen here are about 230,000 clones, almost 85% observed once, and the top ten hold 5.1%. This sample was taken from a study of blood T cell repertoires in COVID-19. The V gene's germline CDR1 is MNHNY and CDR2 SVGAGI (reference sequence). The CDR3 spans 14 residues. V shed 4 bases and J 4 bases; nucleotides not matched to a gene: 3. V usage is TRBV6-6 and J usage is TRBJ1-5, with 8 bases that match TRBD1. The specimen was peripheral blood. This clonotype was obtained from a man aged 45-65 years with COVID-19, enrolled during active disease. Here the CDR3 DNA reads TGTGCCAGCAGTTTCGGACAGGGTAATCAGCCCCAGCATTTT. It translates to CASSFGQGNQPQHF.